A selection of T cell receptor beta chains follows, all from one sample in a study of T-cell memory formation after mild COVID-19. One entry per CDR3 protein, called by TCRdb with MiXCR from the 5' RACE reads. Seen here are about 470,000 distinct CDR3 sequences, approximately 18% observed once, and the top ten hold 10% to 15%. The sequenced sample was PBMCs or a T cell subset sorted from them (not recorded which). The origin of the receptors is an adult woman who had mild COVID-19 (a few samples of this study predate the infection). Cell type and time point are not known. Both conserved end residues are trimmed from each CDR3. The order of the fields is V gene, CDR3 protein.

V: TRBV24-1; CDR3: ATSDIAGGGYEQF
V: TRBV5-1; CDR3: ASSLTGVSNQPQH
V: TRBV24-1; CDR3: ATSDLGLAGEYNEQF
V: TRBV7-8; CDR3: ASSLEYRGRNNEQF
V: TRBV29-1; CDR3: SGSTGNTEAF
V: TRBV30; CDR3: AWSVATGSYEQY
V: TRBV12-3/TRBV12-4; CDR3: ASSAGGNSGNTIY
V: TRBV4-3; CDR3: ASSQVGLAGDTGELF
V: TRBV2; CDR3: ASSAEYISWAYEQY
V: TRBV5-1; CDR3: ASSRGTAPEGLSYEQY
V: TRBV9; CDR3: ASSVDGGRAGYT
V: TRBV9; CDR3: ASSLLQSGPGDEQF
V: TRBV27; CDR3: ASSLFRQSHEQY
V: TRBV9; CDR3: ASSVGTANSPLH
V: TRBV29-1; CDR3: SVGGAPSGANVLT
V: TRBV23-1; CDR3: ASTVSGAPTDTQY
V: TRBV7-8; CDR3: ASSPRTLQYEQF
V: TRBV11-1; CDR3: ASIRLRDRGLTSSYEQY
V: TRBV5-1; CDR3: ASSLNSGEETQY
V: TRBV24-1; CDR3: ATSDFRVNTGELF
V: TRBV7-9; CDR3: ASSLGGPEDEQF
V: TRBV20-1; CDR3: SARDPRGTEAF
V: TRBV19; CDR3: ARSSTGGTQY
V: TRBV27; CDR3: ASSPLGRWDEQF
V: TRBV20-1; CDR3: SARVRLGTNTEAF
V: TRBV30; CDR3: AWSVDRTYEQY
V: TRBV27; CDR3: ASSPWGAGGTDTQY
V: TRBV20-1; CDR3: SANRDTVTYEQY
V: TRBV19; CDR3: ASRRTSGSLMSSYEQY
V: TRBV6-2/TRBV6-3; CDR3: ASSYLVTSAGGSYEQY
V: TRBV29-1; CDR3: SVEPGRGEQY
V: TRBV4-1; CDR3: ASSQGSLQGYEQY
V: TRBV5-1; CDR3: ASSLGRENSPLH
V: TRBV5-1; CDR3: ASSLKLAGGQRYNEQF
V: TRBV5-1; CDR3: ASSLGTVLSYEQY
V: TRBV20-1; CDR3: SARRRGSQETQY
V: TRBV5-1; CDR3: ASSLEILYNEQF
V: TRBV20-1; CDR3: SARDLMGNQETQY
V: TRBV20-1; CDR3: SAREHRGRNTEAF
V: TRBV7-2; CDR3: ASSLGVWGQETQY
V: TRBV7-7; CDR3: ASSLGPSGYYNEQF
V: TRBV19; CDR3: ASTPGTGNYGYT
V: TRBV9; CDR3: ASSLNPGTSGGTGTGELF
V: TRBV20-1; CDR3: SASSLTSGVTDTQY